This T cell receptor beta chain was identified in a study of early T cells in non-severe SARS-CoV-2 infection. Turning to the study itself: Alpha and beta chains were unpaired, from unsorted whole-blood bulk RNA. Findings and caveats of the study: Comparison of clonotypes with VDJdb favored anti-spike CD8 responses while missing private and CD4 specificities.

V was cut by 4 bases and J by 7 bases, with 14 bases left in between. CDR1 is SNHLY, CDR2 FYNNEI, per germline. This CDR3 spans 14 amino acids. In regard to this clonotype: The antigen remains undetermined.

Each single cDNA molecule received a unique molecular identifier. TCRdb re-derived calls from the 5' RACE reads in MiXCR, one entry per CDR3 protein. The sample consists of 60,000 to 85,000 distinct CDR3 sequences, around a sixth of them appearing once. This chain links TRBV2 with TRBJ2-1; TRBD1 might be the D (6 bases). Sequenced material: whole blood. The sequence came from an adult who was a healthcare worker with PCR-confirmed SARS-CoV-2 infection or an uninfected control (not recorded which). CDR3 amino acids: CASSGLQGGNEQFF. The CDR3, as DNA: TGTGCCAGCAGTGGTCTACAGGGTGGGAATGAGCAGTTCTTC.